Each of the 6 T cell receptor beta chains below was sequenced from the same sample in a study of cytomegalovirus exposure and HLA in healthy donors. The PCR was carried out with 60 Vbeta primers and 13 Jbeta primers. The data were produced by immunoSEQ multiplex PCR, yet TCRdb's version contains in-frame clones alone and is incomplete. The sample yields 200,000 or so clones, approximately 82% seen once. Sequenced material: PBMCs. The source is a young man in good health and CMV-seronegative.

The chain recombines TRBV7-9 with TRBJ1-5; D remains unclear. Germline CDR1 and CDR2: SEHNR and FQNEAQ (reference sequence). This CDR3 contains 13 residues. V was cut by 0 bases and J by 6 bases, with 6 bases left in between. The CDR3 loop reads CASSLARGQPQHF. The CDR3 DNA reads TGTGCCAGCAGCTTAGCTCGGGGTCAGCCCCAGCATTTT.

The J gene is TRBJ1-1, the V gene TRBV6-1; maybe TRBD1 (6 bases). Between the trimmed V and J ends, which lost 3 bases and 10 bases, there was a span of 21 bases. From germline, CDR1 is MNHNS and CDR2 SASEGT. The CDR3 has 15 residues. The CDR3 loop is CASSDRGRPNEGAFF. The DNA of the CDR3 is TGTGCCAGCAGTGACAGGGGCAGGCCGAACGAGGGAGCTTTCTTT.

The genes are TRBV6-5 and TRBJ1-1; the D is unclear. V was pared by 0 bases and J by 4 bases, with 9 bases between. Germline CDR1 and CDR2: MNHEY and SVGAGI. The CDR3 sequence is 14 residues long. The CDR3: CASSYSESGTEAFF. The CDR3 region has the DNA TGTGCCAGCAGTTACTCAGAGTCCGGCACTGAAGCTTTCTTT.

The V and J genes are TRBV7-3 and TRBJ2-7; D gene uncertain. The CDR3 extends over 13 amino acids. The germline V and J ends were trimmed by 5 bases and 3 bases, with 11 bases remaining between them. Germline CDR1 SGHTA, CDR2 FQGTGA. CDR3: CASSPPRFYEQYF. The CDR3 region has the DNA TGTGCCAGCAGCCCCCCTAGATTCTACGAGCAGTACTTC.

This clone has just a few counts. The chain recombines TRBV28 with TRBJ1-5, with D maybe TRBD1 (5 bases). The CDR3 loop spans 13 amino acids. V dropped 6 bases and J dropped 3 bases, with 9 bases sitting between them. The germline V gene has CDR1 MDHEN and CDR2 SYDVKM. The CDR3 loop is CASSRQTNQPQHF. The CDR3 nucleotides read TGTGCCAGCAGCCGACAGACCAATCAGCCCCAGCATTTT.

V and J are TRBV2 and TRBJ2-3, with 7 bases fitting TRBD2. CDR1 SNHLY and CDR2 FYNNEI come from the germline V gene. Trimming at V came to 2 bases and at J to 0 bases, leaving 8 bases not matched to a gene. The CDR3 extends over 17 amino acids. CDR3: CASSEYGGSGSTDTQYF. For the CDR3, the DNA is TGTGCCAGCAGTGAATACGGGGGGTCAGGGAGCACAGATACGCAGTATTTT.